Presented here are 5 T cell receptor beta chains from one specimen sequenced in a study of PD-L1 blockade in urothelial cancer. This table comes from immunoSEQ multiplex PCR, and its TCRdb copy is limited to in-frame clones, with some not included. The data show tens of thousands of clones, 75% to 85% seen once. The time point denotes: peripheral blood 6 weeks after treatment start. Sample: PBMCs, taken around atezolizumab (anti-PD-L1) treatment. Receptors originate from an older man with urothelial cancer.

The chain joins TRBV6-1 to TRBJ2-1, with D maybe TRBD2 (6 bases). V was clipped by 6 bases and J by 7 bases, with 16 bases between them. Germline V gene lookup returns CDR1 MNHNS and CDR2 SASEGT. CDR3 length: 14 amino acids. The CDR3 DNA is TGTGCCAGCAGCGACTCGGGACTCTGGAATGAGCAGTTCTTC. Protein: CASSDSGLWNEQFF.

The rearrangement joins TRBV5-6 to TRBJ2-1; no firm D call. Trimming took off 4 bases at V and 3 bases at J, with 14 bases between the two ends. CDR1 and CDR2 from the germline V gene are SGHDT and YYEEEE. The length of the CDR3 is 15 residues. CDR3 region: CASSMAMSLYNEQFF. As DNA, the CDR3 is TGTGCCAGCAGCATGGCGATGAGCCTCTACAATGAGCAGTTCTTC.

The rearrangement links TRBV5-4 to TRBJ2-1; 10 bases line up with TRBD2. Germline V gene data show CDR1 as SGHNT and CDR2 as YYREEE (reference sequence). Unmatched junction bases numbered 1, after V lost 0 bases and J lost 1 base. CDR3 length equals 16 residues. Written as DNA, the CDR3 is TGTGCCAGCAGCTTGGGACTAGCGGGTTCCTACAATGAGCAGTTCTTC. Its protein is CASSLGLAGSYNEQFF.

CDR3 DNA sequence: TGTGCCAGCAGCTTAACGGACAGGGGACCCTACGAGCAGTACTTC. This sequence encodes CASSLTDRGPYEQYF. The rearrangement uses TRBV7-8 and TRBJ2-7, with TRBD1 matching over 9 bases. Germline CDR1 reads SGHVS; CDR2 reads FQNEAQ. V gave up 2 bases and J gave up 2 bases; unmatched junction bases: 4. The CDR3 sequence is 15 residues long.

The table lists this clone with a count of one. The CDR3 spells CASSAYNEKLFF. In nucleotides, the CDR3 is TGTGCCAGCAGTGCCTATAATGAAAAACTGTTTTTT. The chain uses TRBV25-1 and TRBJ1-4, with unresolved D. The CDR3 extends over 12 amino acids. Trimming stripped 4 bases from V and 4 bases from J, with 4 bases between. Germline CDR1 is MGHDK and CDR2 is SYGVNS.